This T cell receptor beta chain was sequenced for a study of long-term antiretroviral therapy in people with HIV. Two or more post-ART PBMC samples, plus at least one pre-ART sample, were available for each donor. Comment on this clone: Its cognate antigen is unknown.

Study observations and caveats: Clonal populations expanded prior to ART predominated within the repertoire at all time points.

Germline V lookup: CDR1 SGHVS, CDR2 FQNEAQ. V was trimmed by 5 bases and J by 1 base, leaving 15 bases between them. The CDR3 consists of 15 residues. The authors ran the immunoSEQ assay, v3.0, at survey level. Clones were read by immunoSEQ multiplex PCR, and TCRdb kept only the in-frame ones, dropping some. This sample has approximately 16,000 clones; around 90% occur once, and the top ten carry roughly 14%. The material sequenced was unsorted PBMCs, taken more than 2.2 years before starting antiretroviral therapy. The sequence came from a woman in her 30s with HIV. The rearrangement links TRBV7-8 to TRBJ2-7; the D call may be TRBD1 or TRBD2 (6 bases each). CDR3 DNA: TGTGCCAGCAGCCCCCACGGAGGGGGATCCTACGAGCAGTACTTC. Its translation is CASSPHGGGSYEQYF.